This passage covers 2 T cell receptor beta chains from one sample sequenced in a study of beta chain features in type 1 diabetes. Every isolated RNA sample was fully reverse transcribed, so sequencing captured expressed TCRB transcripts. Measured with immunoSEQ multiplex PCR; TCRdb has only the in-frame clones, and not every one. The sample lists over 600,000 clones; 12% were seen once. No antigens are known for them. Overall study results and limits: TCRB CDR3s were moderately but significantly shorter in Type 1 diabetes patients in all four CD4+ subsets.

Sequenced sample: naive CD4+ T cells from blood. Source of these receptors: a young man with type 1 diabetes.

This clone was observed a handful of times. The chain is built from TRBV7-8 and TRBJ2-7; 13 positions agree with TRBD2. Trimming took 5 bases from V and 3 from J; bases not matched to a gene: 13. Germline-derived CDR1 and CDR2 are SGHVS and FQNEAQ. There are 18 residues in the CDR3. The DNA of the CDR3 is TGTGCCAGCAGCCCTAACCCCGGACTAGCGGGAGCAAACTACGAGCAGTACTTC. It yields the protein CASSPNPGLAGANYEQYF.

This clone has more than one count but fewer than ten. This sequence joins TRBV30 and TRBJ1-3; D is perhaps TRBD1 (5 bases). With 1 base removed from V and 0 bases from J, the gap between germline ends came to 16 bases. Germline lookup yields CDR1 GTSNPN and CDR2 SVGIG (reference sequence). This CDR3 contains 17 residues. CDR3 sequence (DNA): TGTGCCTGGAGTGAGTCTTGGTCCAGGGACTCTGGAAACACCATATATTTT. This codes for CAWSESWSRDSGNTIYF.